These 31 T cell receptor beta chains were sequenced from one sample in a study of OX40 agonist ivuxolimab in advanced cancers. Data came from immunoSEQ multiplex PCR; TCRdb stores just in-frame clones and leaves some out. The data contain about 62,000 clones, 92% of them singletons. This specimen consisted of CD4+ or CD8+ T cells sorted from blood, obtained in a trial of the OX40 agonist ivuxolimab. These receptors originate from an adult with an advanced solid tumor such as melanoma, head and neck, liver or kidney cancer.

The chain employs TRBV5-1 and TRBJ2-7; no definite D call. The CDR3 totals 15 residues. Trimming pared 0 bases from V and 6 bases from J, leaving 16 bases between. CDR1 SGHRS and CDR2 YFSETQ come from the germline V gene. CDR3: CASSLEADLGFEQYF. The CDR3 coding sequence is TGCGCCAGCAGCTTGGAGGCGGATTTGGGGTTCGAGCAGTACTTC.

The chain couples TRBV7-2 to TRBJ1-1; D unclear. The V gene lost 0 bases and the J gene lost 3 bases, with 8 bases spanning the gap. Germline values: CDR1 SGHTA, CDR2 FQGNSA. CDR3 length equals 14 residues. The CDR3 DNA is TGTGCCAGCAGCTTAGCAGGGTGGGACACTGAAGCTTTCTTT. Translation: CASSLAGWDTEAFF.

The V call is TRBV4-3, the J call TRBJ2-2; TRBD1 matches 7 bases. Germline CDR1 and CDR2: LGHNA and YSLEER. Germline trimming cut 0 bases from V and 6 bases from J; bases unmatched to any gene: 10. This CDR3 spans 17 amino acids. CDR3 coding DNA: TGCGCCAGCAGCCAAGATCGGGGTAGAGGGGGCCCCGGGGAGCTGTTTTTT. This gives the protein CASSQDRGRGGPGELFF.

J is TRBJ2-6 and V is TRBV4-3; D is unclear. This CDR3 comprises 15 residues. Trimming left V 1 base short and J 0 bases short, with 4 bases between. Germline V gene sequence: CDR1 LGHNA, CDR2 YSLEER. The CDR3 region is CASSQVTSGANVLTF. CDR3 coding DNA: TGCGCCAGCAGCCAAGTTACCTCTGGGGCCAACGTCCTGACTTTC.

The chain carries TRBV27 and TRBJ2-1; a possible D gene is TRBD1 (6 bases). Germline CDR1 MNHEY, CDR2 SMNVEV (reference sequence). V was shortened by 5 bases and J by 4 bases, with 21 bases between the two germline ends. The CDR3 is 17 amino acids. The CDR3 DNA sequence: TGTGCCAGCAGTAGAGGTGGGGCAGGGGCCTTTTACAATGAGCAGTTCTTC. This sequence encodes CASSRGGAGAFYNEQFF.

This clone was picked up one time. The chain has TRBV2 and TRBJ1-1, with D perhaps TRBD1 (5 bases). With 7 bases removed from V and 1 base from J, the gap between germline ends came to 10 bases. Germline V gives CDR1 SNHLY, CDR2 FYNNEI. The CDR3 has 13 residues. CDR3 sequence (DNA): TGTGCCAGCAAAGGGACGGAGAACACTGAAGCTTTCTTT. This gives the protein CASKGTENTEAFF.

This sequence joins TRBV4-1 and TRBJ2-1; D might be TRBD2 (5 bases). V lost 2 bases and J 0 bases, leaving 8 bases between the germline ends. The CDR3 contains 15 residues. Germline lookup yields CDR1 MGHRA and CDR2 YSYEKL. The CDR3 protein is CASSQPTTSYNEQFF. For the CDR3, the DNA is TGCGCCAGCAGCCAACCGACTACCTCCTACAATGAGCAGTTCTTC.

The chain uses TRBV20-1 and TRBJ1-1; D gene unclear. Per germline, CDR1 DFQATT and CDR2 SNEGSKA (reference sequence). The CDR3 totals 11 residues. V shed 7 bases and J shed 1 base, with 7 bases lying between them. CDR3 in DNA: TGCAGTGTTGACACGAACACTGAAGCTTTCTTT. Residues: CSVDTNTEAFF.

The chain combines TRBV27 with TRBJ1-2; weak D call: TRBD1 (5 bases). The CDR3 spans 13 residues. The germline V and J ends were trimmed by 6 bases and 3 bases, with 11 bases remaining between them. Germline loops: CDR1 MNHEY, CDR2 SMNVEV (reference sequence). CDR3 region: CASSSTVHYGYTF. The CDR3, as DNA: TGTGCCAGCAGCTCGACAGTCCACTATGGCTACACCTTC.

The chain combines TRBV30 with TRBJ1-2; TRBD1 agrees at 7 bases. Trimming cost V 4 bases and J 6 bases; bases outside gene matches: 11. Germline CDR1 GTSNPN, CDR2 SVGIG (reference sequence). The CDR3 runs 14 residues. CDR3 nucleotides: TGTGCCTGGACCCCCACCGGAGGGGGCGATGGCTACACCTTC. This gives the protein CAWTPTGGGDGYTF. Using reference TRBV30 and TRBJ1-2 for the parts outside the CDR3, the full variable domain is SQTIHQWPATLVQPVGSPLSLECTVEGTSNPNLYWYRQAAGRGLQLLFYSVGIGQISSEVPQNLSASRPQDRQFILSSKKLLLSDSGFYLCAWTPTGGGDGYTFGSGTRLTVV.

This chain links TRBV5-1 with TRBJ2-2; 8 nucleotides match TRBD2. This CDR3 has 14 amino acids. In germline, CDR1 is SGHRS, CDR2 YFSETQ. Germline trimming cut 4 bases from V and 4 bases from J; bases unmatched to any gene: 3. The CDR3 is CASSPGTSTGELFF. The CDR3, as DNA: TGCGCCAGCAGCCCCGGGACTAGCACCGGGGAGCTGTTTTTT.

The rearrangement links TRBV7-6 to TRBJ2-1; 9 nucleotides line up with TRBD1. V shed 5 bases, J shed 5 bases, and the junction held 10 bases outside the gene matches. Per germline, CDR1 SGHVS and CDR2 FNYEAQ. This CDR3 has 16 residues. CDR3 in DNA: TGTGCCAGCAGCGGGCACTACAGGGGGCGCCACAATGAGCAGTTCTTC. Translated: CASSGHYRGRHNEQFF.

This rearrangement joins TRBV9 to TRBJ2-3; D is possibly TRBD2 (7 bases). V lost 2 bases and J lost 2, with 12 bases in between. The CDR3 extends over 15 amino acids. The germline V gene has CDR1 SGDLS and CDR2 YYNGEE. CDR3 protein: CASSVRGGLTDTQYF. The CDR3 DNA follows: TGTGCCAGCAGCGTCCGCGGGGGCCTCACAGATACGCAGTATTTT. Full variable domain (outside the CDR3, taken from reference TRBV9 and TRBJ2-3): DSGVTQTPKHLITATGQRVTLRCSPRSGDLSVYWYQQSLDQGLQFLIQYYNGEERAKGNILERFSAQQFPDLHSELNLSSLELGDSALYFCASSVRGGLTDTQYFGPGTRLTVL.

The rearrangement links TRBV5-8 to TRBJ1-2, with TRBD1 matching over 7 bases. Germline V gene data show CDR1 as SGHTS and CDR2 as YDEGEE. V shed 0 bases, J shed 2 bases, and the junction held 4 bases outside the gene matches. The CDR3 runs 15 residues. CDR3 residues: CASSLGYRGNYGYTF. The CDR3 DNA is TGTGCCAGCAGCTTGGGGTACAGGGGAAACTATGGCTACACCTTC.

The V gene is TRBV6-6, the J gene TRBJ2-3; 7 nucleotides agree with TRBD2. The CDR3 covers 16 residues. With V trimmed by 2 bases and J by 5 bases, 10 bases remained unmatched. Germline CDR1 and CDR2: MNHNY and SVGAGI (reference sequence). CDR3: CASSYGEGQGGDTQYF. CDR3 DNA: TGTGCCAGCAGTTACGGGGAGGGGCAGGGTGGAGATACGCAGTATTTT.

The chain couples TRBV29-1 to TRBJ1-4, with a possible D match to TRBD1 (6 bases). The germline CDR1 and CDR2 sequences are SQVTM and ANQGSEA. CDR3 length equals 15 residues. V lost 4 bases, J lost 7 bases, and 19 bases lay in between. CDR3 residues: CSVAREQGRGEKLFF. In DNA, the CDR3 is TGCAGCGTTGCACGGGAACAGGGAAGGGGTGAAAAACTGTTTTTT.

The CDR3 DNA follows: TGTGCCAGCAGCTTGACAGGGACGGAGACCCAGTACTTC. Translation gives CASSLTGTETQYF. The chain couples TRBV5-6 to TRBJ2-5; a possible D gene is TRBD1 (6 bases). With 1 base removed from V and 5 bases from J, the gap between germline ends came to 9 bases. The V gene's germline CDR1 is SGHDT and CDR2 YYEEEE. The CDR3 has 13 amino acids.

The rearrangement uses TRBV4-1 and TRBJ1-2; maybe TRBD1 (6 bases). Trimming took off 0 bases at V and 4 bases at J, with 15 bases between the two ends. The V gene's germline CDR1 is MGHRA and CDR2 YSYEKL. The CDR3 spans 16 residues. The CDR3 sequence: CASSQDNRGLSYGYTF. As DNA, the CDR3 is TGCGCCAGCAGCCAAGATAACCGGGGGCTTAGCTATGGCTACACCTTC.

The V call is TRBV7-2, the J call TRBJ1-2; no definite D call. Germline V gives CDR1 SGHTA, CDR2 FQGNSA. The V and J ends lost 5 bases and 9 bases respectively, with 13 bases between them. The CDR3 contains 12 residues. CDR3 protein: CASSIPDGCYTF. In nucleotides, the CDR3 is TGTGCCAGCAGCATCCCGGACGGTTGCTACACCTTC.

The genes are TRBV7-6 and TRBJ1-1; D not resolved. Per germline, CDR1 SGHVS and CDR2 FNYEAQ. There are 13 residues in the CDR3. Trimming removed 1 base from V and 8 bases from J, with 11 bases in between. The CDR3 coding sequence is TGTGCCAGCAGCTTAGGGGTGAGGGCAGAAGCTTTCTTT. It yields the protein CASSLGVRAEAFF.

In DNA form, the CDR3 reads TGTGCCACCAGCAGAGATCGATTAGGGGGGCTCGGTGAAGCTTTCTTT. Its protein product is CATSRDRLGGLGEAFF. V is TRBV15 and J is TRBJ1-1, with a weak D call TRBD1 (6 bases). From germline, CDR1 is LNHNV and CDR2 YYDKDF (reference sequence). The CDR3 sequence is 16 residues long. Trimming took off 0 bases at V and 7 bases at J, with 18 bases between the two ends.

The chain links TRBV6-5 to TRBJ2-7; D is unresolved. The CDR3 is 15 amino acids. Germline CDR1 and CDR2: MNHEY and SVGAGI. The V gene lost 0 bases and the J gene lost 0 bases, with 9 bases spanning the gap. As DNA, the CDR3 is TGTGCCAGCAGTTACTCGTCAGGCAACTCCTACGAGCAGTACTTC. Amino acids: CASSYSSGNSYEQYF.

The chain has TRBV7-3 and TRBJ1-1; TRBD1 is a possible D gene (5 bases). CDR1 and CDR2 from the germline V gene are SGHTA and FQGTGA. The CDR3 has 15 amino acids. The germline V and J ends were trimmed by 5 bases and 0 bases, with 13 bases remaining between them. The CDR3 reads CASSLLTVMNTEAFF. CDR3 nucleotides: TGTGCCAGCAGCCTTTTGACAGTCATGAACACTGAAGCTTTCTTT.

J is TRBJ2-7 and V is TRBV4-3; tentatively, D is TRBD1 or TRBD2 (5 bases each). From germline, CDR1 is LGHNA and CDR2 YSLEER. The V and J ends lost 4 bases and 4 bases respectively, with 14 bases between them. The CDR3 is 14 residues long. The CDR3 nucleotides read TGCGCCAGCAGCCCTGAGGGACCCAGTTACGAGCAGTACTTC. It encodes CASSPEGPSYEQYF.

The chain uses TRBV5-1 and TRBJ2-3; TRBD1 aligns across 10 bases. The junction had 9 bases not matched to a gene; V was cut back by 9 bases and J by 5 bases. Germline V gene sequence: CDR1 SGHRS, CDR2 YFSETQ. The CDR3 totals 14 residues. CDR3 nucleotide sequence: TGCGCCACCACGGACTGGGACAGGGGAGATACGCAGTATTTT. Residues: CATTDWDRGDTQYF.

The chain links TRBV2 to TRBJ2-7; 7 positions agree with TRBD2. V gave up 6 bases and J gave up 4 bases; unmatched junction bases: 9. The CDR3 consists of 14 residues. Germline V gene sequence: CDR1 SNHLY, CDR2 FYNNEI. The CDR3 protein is CASREVAGDYEQYF. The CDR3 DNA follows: TGTGCCAGCAGGGAGGTAGCGGGTGATTACGAGCAGTACTTC.

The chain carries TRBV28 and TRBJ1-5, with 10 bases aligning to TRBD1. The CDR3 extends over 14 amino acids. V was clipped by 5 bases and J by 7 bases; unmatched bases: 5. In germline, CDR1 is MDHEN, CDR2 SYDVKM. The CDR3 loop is CASSDRGRRQPQHF. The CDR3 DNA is TGTGCCAGCAGTGACAGGGGGCGGAGGCAGCCCCAGCATTTT.

The CDR3 spells CASSQEGPSSYEQYF. The DNA for the CDR3 is TGCGCCAGCAGCCAAGAGGGGCCAAGCTCCTACGAGCAGTACTTC. The V gene is TRBV4-3, the J gene TRBJ2-7; D might be TRBD1 (5 bases). Germline values: CDR1 LGHNA, CDR2 YSLEER. With 0 bases removed from V and 0 bases from J, the gap between germline ends came to 9 bases. CDR3 size: 15 residues.

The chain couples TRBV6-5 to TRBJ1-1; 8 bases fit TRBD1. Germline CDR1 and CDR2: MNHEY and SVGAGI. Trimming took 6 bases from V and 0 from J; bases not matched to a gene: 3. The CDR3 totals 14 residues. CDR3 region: CASSRQGLNTEAFF. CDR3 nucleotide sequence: TGTGCCAGCAGCCGACAGGGGTTGAACACTGAAGCTTTCTTT.

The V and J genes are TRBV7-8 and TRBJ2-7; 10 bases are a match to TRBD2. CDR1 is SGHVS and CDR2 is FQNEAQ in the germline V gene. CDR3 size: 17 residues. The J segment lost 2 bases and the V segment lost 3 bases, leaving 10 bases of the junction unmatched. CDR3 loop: CASSFTRLAGDPYEQYF. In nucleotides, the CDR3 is TGTGCCAGCAGCTTCACAAGACTAGCGGGTGATCCCTACGAGCAGTACTTC.

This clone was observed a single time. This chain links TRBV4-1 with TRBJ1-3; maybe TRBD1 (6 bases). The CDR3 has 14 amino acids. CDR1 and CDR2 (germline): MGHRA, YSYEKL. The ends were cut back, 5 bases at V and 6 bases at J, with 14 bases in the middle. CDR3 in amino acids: CASSSRQEKNTIYF. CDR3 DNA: TGCGCCAGCAGCTCCCGACAGGAGAAAAACACCATATATTTT.